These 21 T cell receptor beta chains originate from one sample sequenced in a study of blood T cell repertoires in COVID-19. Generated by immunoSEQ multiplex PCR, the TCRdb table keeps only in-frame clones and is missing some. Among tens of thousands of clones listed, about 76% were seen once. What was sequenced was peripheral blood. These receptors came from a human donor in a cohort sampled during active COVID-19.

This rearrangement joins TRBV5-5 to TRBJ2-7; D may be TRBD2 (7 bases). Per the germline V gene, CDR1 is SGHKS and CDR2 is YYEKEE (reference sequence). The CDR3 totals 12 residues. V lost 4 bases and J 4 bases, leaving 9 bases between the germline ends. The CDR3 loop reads CASSRGGYEQYF. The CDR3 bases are TGTGCCAGCAGCAGGGGGGGGTACGAGCAGTACTTC.

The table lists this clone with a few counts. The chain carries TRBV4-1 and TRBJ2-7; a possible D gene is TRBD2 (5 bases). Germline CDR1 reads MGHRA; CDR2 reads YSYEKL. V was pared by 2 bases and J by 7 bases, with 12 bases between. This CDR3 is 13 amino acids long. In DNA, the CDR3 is TGCGCCAGCAGCCAATCCCCCGGGGAAGAGCAGTACTTC. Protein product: CASSQSPGEEQYF.

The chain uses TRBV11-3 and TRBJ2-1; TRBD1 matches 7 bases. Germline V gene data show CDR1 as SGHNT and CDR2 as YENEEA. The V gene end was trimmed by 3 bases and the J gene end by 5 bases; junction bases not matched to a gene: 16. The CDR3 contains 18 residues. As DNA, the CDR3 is TGTGCCAGCAGCTTCTTGACAGGGAAAGGTCTGAGGGACAATGAGCAGTTCTTC. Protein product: CASSFLTGKGLRDNEQFF.

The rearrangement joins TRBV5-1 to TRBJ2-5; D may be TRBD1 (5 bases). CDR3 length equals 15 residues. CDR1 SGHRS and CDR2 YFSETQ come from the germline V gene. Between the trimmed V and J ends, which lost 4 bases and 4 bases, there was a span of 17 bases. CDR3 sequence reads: CASSARVGEGETQYF. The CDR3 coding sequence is TGCGCCAGCAGCGCAAGGGTAGGGGAAGGAGAGACCCAGTACTTC.

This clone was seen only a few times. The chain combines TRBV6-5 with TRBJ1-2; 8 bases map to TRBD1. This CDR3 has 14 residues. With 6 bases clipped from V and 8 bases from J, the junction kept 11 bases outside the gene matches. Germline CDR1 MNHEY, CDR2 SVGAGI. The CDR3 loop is CASRPQGAGKGYTF. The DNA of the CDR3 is TGTGCCAGCAGACCTCAGGGGGCCGGGAAGGGCTACACCTTC.

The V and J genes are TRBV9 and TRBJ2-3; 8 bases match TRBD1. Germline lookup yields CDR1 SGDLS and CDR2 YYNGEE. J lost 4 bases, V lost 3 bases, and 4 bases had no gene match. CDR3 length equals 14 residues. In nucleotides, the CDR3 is TGTGCCAGCAGCGCAGGGGGCCAGGCAGATACGCAGTATTTT. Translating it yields CASSAGGQADTQYF. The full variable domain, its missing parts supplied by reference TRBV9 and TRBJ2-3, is DSGVTQTPKHLITATGQRVTLRCSPRSGDLSVYWYQQSLDQGLQFLIQYYNGEERAKGNILERFSAQQFPDLHSELNLSSLELGDSALYFCASSAGGQADTQYFGPGTRLTVL.

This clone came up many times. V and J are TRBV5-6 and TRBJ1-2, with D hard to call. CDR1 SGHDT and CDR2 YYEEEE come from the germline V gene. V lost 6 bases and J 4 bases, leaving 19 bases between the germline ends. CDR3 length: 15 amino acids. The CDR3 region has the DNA TGTGCCAGCAAACGGGGTGGAACTGATCTCTATGGCTACACCTTC. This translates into CASKRGGTDLYGYTF.

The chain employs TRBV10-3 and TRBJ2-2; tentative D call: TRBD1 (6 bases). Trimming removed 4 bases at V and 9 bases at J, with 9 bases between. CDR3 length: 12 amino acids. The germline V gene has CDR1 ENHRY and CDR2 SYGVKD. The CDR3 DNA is TGTGCCATCAGTGCTGGGGGCCGGGAGCTGTTTTTT. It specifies CAISAGGRELFF.

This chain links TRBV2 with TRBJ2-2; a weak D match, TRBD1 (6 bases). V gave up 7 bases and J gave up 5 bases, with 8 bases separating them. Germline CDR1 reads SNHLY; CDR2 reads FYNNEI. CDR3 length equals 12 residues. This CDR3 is CASNRETGELFF. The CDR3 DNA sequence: TGTGCCAGCAACAGGGAGACCGGGGAGCTGTTTTTT.

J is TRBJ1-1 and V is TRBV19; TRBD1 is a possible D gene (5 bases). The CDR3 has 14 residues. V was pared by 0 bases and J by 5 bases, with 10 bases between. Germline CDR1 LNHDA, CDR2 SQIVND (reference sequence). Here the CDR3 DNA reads TGTGCCAGTAGTATAGACAGGGCCGGGACTGAAGCTTTCTTT. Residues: CASSIDRAGTEAFF.

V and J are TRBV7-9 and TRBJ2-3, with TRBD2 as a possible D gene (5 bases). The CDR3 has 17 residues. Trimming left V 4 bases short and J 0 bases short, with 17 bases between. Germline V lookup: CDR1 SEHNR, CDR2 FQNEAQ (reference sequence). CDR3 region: CASSSSLAGTSTDTQYF. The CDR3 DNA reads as TGTGCCAGCAGCTCGAGTCTGGCGGGTACTAGCACAGATACGCAGTATTTT.

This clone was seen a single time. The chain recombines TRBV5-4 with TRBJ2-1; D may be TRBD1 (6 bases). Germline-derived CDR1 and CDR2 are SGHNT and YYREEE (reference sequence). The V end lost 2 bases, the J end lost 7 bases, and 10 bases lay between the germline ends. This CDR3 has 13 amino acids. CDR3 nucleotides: TGTGCCAGCAGCTTCCGGACAGAAAATGAGCAGTTCTTC. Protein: CASSFRTENEQFF.

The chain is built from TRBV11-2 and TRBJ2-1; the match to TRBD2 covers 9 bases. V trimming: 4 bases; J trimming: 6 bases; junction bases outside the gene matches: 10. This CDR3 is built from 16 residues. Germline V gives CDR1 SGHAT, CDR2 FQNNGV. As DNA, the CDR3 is TGTGCCAGCAGCTCGCTGAGCGGGAGGCAAGCCAATGAGCAGTTCTTC. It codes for CASSSLSGRQANEQFF.

The CDR3 region has the DNA TGTGCCAGCAGCTTATTGAGAGGGGGCCTGACTGAAGCTTTCTTT. As protein: CASSLLRGGLTEAFF. This chain joins TRBV11-2 and TRBJ1-1; 7 bases line up with TRBD1. The CDR3 sequence is 15 residues long. Germline CDR1 SGHAT, CDR2 FQNNGV. The V gene end was trimmed by 2 bases and the J gene end by 5 bases; junction bases not matched to a gene: 8.

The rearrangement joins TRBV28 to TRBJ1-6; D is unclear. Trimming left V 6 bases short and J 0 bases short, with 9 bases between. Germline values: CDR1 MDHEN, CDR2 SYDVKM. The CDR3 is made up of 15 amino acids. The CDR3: CASRGRYSYNSPLHF. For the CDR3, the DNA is TGTGCCAGCAGGGGGAGATACTCCTATAATTCACCCCTCCACTTT.

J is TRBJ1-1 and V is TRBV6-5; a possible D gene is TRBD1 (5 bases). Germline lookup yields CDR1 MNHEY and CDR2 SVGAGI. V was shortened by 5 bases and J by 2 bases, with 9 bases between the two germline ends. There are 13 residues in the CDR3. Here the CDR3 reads CASSIGANTEAFF. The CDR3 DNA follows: TGTGCCAGCAGTATTGGGGCCAACACTGAAGCTTTCTTT.

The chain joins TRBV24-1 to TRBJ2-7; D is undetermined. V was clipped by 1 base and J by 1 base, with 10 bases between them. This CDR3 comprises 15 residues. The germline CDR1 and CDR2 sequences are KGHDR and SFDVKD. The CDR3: CATSDFLQDSYEQYF. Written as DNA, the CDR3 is TGTGCCACCAGTGATTTTCTCCAGGATTCCTACGAGCAGTACTTC.

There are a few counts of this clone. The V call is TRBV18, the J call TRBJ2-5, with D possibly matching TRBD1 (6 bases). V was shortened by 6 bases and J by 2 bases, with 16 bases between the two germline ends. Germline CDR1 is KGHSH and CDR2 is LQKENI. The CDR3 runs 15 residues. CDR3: CASSPNRVNQETQYF. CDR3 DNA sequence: TGTGCCAGCTCCCCCAACAGGGTGAATCAAGAGACCCAGTACTTC.

The CDR3 coding sequence is TGCGCCAGCAGCTTGGTTCATAGCTACGAGCAGTACTTC. It yields the protein CASSLVHSYEQYF. The chain uses TRBV5-1 and TRBJ2-7; the D is unclear. The CDR3 sequence is 13 residues long. The V and J ends lost 0 bases and 3 bases respectively, with 7 bases between them. Per germline, CDR1 SGHRS and CDR2 YFSETQ.

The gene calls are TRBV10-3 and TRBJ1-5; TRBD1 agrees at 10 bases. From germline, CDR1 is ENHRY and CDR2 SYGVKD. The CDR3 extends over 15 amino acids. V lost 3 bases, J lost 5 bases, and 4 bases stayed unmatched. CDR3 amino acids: CAISDSDRGYQPQHF. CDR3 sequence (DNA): TGTGCCATCAGTGATTCGGACAGGGGGTATCAGCCCCAGCATTTT.

CDR3 sequence (DNA): TGTGCCAGCACCCAAGGACAGTACGAGCAGTACTTC. It codes for CASTQGQYEQYF. The chain uses TRBV7-9 and TRBJ2-7, with D possibly matching TRBD1 (6 bases). V lost 7 bases to trimming and J lost 4 bases, with 11 bases between them. CDR1 and CDR2 (germline): SEHNR, FQNEAQ (reference sequence). The CDR3 has 12 amino acids.